This entry features one TCR beta chain sequence. One end of the junction is discordant with germline, which a read error may explain. This sample was taken from a study of tumor-infiltrating lymphocytes in primary liver carcinoma. The overall study: Staged T1-T3 N0M0, the tumors had sizes that ranged from about 4.2 to 10 cm across.

CDR1 is MGHRA and CDR2 is YSYEKL in the germline V gene. The CDR3 runs to 14 residues. For each extraction, RNA and DNA were obtained together from about 21-30 mg of unsorted bulk tissue. From about 0.5 ug of total RNA, TCR beta-specific cDNA was reverse-transcribed using a constant-region primer. The TCR beta library was amplified through three nested multiplex PCR rounds in a modified ARM-PCR procedure. Running around 10 cycles apiece, the first two PCR rounds relied on TRBV1-TRBV30 forward primers together with a C-beta reverse primer. TCRdb ran MiXCR on the multiplex PCR reads and lists one entry per CDR3 protein. The sample records roughly 190,000 distinct CDR3 sequences, over 80% being singletons.

V gene TRBV4-1 combines with J gene TRBJ2-3, with D possibly TRBD2 on 5 matching bases. The clonotype originates from a man aged 40-49 years with primary liver carcinoma and hepatitis B virus infection. Specimen: tumor tissue from primary liver carcinoma. CDR3 in amino acids: CASSQKEGTDTLYF. Here the CDR3 DNA reads TGCGCCAGCAGTCAAAAAGAGGGCACAGATACGCTGTATTTT.